This T cell receptor beta chain was retrieved from a study of blood T cell repertoires in COVID-19 (dated by TCRdb to about 2020). Turning to the overall study: The collaborator samples originated in the United States, Italy and Spain and spanned the acute and convalescent phases of COVID-19. The prospective study material was composed of cDNA or gDNA derived from T cells, B-cell-depleted T cells, or PBMCs. The dataset comprised deeply sampled blood TCRbeta repertoires from subjects exposed to, actively infected with, or recovered from COVID-19. The repertoires were made available in a free public database intended to serve as a resource for research on the immune response to SARS-CoV-2. Where available, HLA class I and class II types were obtained from metadata supplied by the sample provider rather than from assay-based typing. The samples were drawn from two sources: the first 160 participants of the ongoing ImmuneRACE study, and 1,200 or so subjects contributed by 6 global collaborators. Sample metadata almost always included a de-identified subject ID, COVID-19 status, age in years and sex.

The CDR3, from cysteine to phenylalanine, totals 14 residues. The only DNA kept is the CDR3, 42 bases in frame from the first base. Clipping removes 4 bases from V and 3 bases from J, with 5 as the unmatched junction base count. CDR1 and CDR2 are read off the germline V gene as MGHRA and YSYEKL. Here is what the overall study found, with its caveats: The amount of clinical and demographic metadata varied by source and participant and was provided uncurated.

With regard to this clone: What antigen it recognizes has not been identified. The input lacks base qualities; no much larger clone sits a single base away.

Participants in the prospective study were aged about 18 to 100 years, lived in about two dozen United States geographic areas, and enrolled through a virtual design. In the prospective study, participants were assigned to cohorts based on the clinical history participants reported in a screening survey and a study questionnaire. ImmuneRACE Cohort 3 recovered participants were defined by two consecutive negative NP/OP PCR tests, healthcare professional clearance, or symptom resolution. Each participant in the prospective study had whole blood, serum and a nasopharyngeal or oropharyngeal swab collected by mobile phlebotomists. Prospective study participants could optionally give additional blood draws and questionnaires over an approximately two-month period. Prospective study blood samples were shipped either frozen or at room temperature before DNA extraction. TCRbeta CDR3 regions were amplified from genomic DNA by means of the immunoSEQ Assay, a bias-controlled multiplex PCR. The paper's processing steps were these. Within the assay, amplification of reference gene primers was used to estimate how many nucleated cells each sample contained. To quantify the absolute abundance of each unique TCRbeta CDR3 rearrangement, sequence reads were collapsed and filtered. For each sample, productive Simpson clonality was calculated by taking the square root of Simpson's diversity index across productive rearrangements. TCRdb carries this immuneACCESS record with in-frame sequences only. Its versions omit some clonotypes, under half of them owing to an unresolved V gene in the studies checked, with the rest unexplained. V and J calls and clone size come straight from that table; D and trimming were deduced from the DNA. The sample contains under 150,000 clones, 86% of them found a single time. Around 2.3% of the sample comes from the top ten.

The material sequenced was PBMCs or T cells enriched from blood (not recorded which). The TCR was taken from a woman aged 45-65 years who had recovered from COVID-19. The rearranged chain carries TRBV4-1 and TRBJ2-5; TRBD1 matches 7 bases in the middle. The CDR3 corresponds to CASSPRQGEETQYF. The sequenced DNA is TGCGCCAGCAGCCCCCGACAGGGAGAAGAGACCCAGTACTTC.